This T cell receptor (beta chain) was identified during a study of blood T cell repertoires in COVID-19. Overall study context: Spain, Italy and the United States supplied samples that represented acute and convalescent COVID-19. PBMCs, B-cell-depleted T cells, or T cells were the source of the cDNA or gDNA that made up the material.

In the original workflow: Estimates of nucleated cell counts were drawn from the amplification of reference gene primers. Produced via immunoSEQ multiplex PCR; TCRdb's table is partial and in-frame only. The D gene and trimming were derived from the DNA, and the V and J assignments and clone size from that table. The sample carries some 160,000 clones, about nine tenths recorded once. Trimming cost V 9 bases and J 10 bases; bases outside gene matches: 16. CDR3 length equals 16 residues. Germline-derived CDR1 and CDR2 are LNHDA and SQIVND (reference sequence). The gene calls are TRBV19 and TRBJ1-6; 9 positions match TRBD1. This TCR was sampled from a man younger than 30 with acute or convalescent COVID-19. The source material was peripheral blood. Here the CDR3 DNA reads TGTGCCAGCACCCTAACGGACAGGGGTCTAGGGTCACCCCTCCACTTT. Its translation: CASTLTDRGLGSPLHF. Drawing the rest from reference TRBV19 and TRBJ1-6, the complete variable domain is DGGITQSPKYLFRKEGQNVTLSCEQNLNHDAMYWYRQDPGQGLRLIYYSQIVNDFQKGDIAEGYSVSREKKESFPLTVTSAQKNPTAFYLCASTLTDRGLGSPLHFGNGTRLTVT.